The rows below give T cell receptor beta chains drawn from one sample of a study of blood T cell repertoires in COVID-19. The protocol was immunoSEQ multiplex PCR, while the TCRdb copy is restricted to in-frame clones and leaves out a portion. The table lists about 390,000 clones, just under 90% of them singletons. Sequences were obtained from PBMCs or T cells enriched from blood (not recorded which). The receptors shown here come from a woman in her forties or fifties who had recovered from COVID-19. CDR3s leave out the opening cysteine and the closing phenylalanine or tryptophan. Some rows have no size entry. The others give once, few or many, or a class for an expanded clone.

>.|TRBV9|TRBJ2-3
ASSVEFGSGGRDTQY
>once|TRBV5-6|TRBJ1-2
ASSYKDRDMYGYT
>once|TRBV5-6|TRBJ1-2
ASSTGMAYGYT
>.|TRBV2|TRBJ2-3
ASSVLAGGDGASTDTQY
>.|TRBV6-5|TRBJ1-5
ASSYSSLSNQPQH
>.|TRBV7-2|TRBJ1-2
ASSQTGGRGPTNYGYT
>.|TRBV9|TRBJ2-5
ASSAHWGQQETQY
>.|TRBV6-4|TRBJ2-1
ASSGAGGPVNEQF
>.|TRBV27|TRBJ1-4
ASSSLGTGGEKLF
>.|TRBV5-5|TRBJ1-1
ASSAPGTVVTEAF
>.|TRBV19|TRBJ1-2
ASTGDSYGYT
>.|TRBV30|TRBJ2-2
AWSVTGVTGELF
>.|TRBV11-2|TRBJ2-3
ASSWGDTDTQY
>.|TRBV3-1/TRBV3-2|TRBJ2-2
ASSPRVLAVNTGELF
>once|TRBV27|TRBJ1-2
ASHKMTGIMVPRNGYT
>.|TRBV27|TRBJ1-4
ASSQGAANEKLF
>.|TRBV27|TRBJ2-2
ASSLSSPGGLPGELF
>.|TRBV30|TRBJ2-7
AWSPEDYEQY
>once|TRBV19|TRBJ1-1
AAKVLQGALNTEAF
>once|TRBV20-1|TRBJ2-3
SAEPRDSLY
>.|TRBV7-9|TRBJ2-3
ASSSFQEASGVPDTQY
>.|TRBV3-1/TRBV3-2|TRBJ2-1
ASSQDLRAGVINEQF
>.|TRBV10-3|TRBJ1-1
AISPGSPEAF
>.|TRBV19|TRBJ1-5
ASSIWQGLNQPQH
>.|TRBV5-1|TRBJ2-7
ASSLGHGTGAHEQY
>.|TRBV7-2|TRBJ2-3
ASSSGGGRGTDTQY
>.|TRBV28|TRBJ1-2
ASSPLVWVTDNYGYT
>.|TRBV5-1|TRBJ2-1
ASSLGLLNEQF
>once|TRBV3-1/TRBV3-2|TRBJ1-5
ASSATGGDSNQPQH
>.|TRBV7-9|TRBJ1-3
ASSLSRPGHYDTIY
>.|TRBV5-1|TRBJ2-1
ASSLGGQEFNEQF
>.|TRBV28|TRBJ2-1
ASSFTGGKRYNEQF
>.|TRBV5-5|TRBJ2-7
ASSLVSTYEQY
>.|TRBV3-1/TRBV3-2|TRBJ2-5
ASRDIRETQY
>.|TRBV2|TRBJ2-1
ASSDRGRGNEQF
>few|TRBV5-1|TRBJ1-1
ASSPGDRVAKNTEAF
>.|TRBV28|TRBJ1-5
ASSFSQPQH
>.|TRBV30|TRBJ2-2
AWNRRANTGELF
>.|TRBV30|TRBJ1-2
AWKDFGTVNYGYT
>.|TRBV5-1|TRBJ2-1
ASSPQRGLGNEQF
>.|TRBV5-8|TRBJ2-1
ASSLGLGGAYNEQF
>.|TRBV28|TRBJ1-5
ASSSEQTYH
>.|TRBV30|TRBJ1-2
AWSRGGTGRGMTGYT
>.|TRBV28|TRBJ1-2
ASSLSVYGYT
>.|TRBV6-1|TRBJ1-2
ASSEAGTANYGYT
>.|TRBV18|TRBJ2-5
ASSPRGGRQETQY
>few|TRBV10-3|TRBJ1-5
AIRSGTAYNQPQH
>.|TRBV7-9|TRBJ1-2
ASSPGPTGSVNYGYT
>.|TRBV20-1|TRBJ2-3
SASRAGALRGTDTQY
>.|TRBV5-4|TRBJ1-4
ASSLAGRNEKLF
>once|TRBV5-6|TRBJ2-5
ASSLEQGEETQY
>.|TRBV28|TRBJ2-1
ASSFGSSGGASSYNEQF
>.|TRBV28|TRBJ2-7
ASRRAGPSYEQY